This T cell receptor beta chain was obtained from a study of blood T cell repertoires in COVID-19. Background on the study: Whether acute or convalescent, the COVID-19 samples came from the United States, Italy and Spain. Sources were T cells, B-cell-depleted T cells, or PBMCs; the material itself was cDNA or gDNA.

J gave up 3 bases and V 7 bases, and 10 bases lay outside the gene matches. The CDR3 has 15 residues. CDR1 is LNHDA and CDR2 is SQIVND in the germline V gene (reference sequence). Per the authors' pipeline: Estimation of nucleated cell counts was performed using reference gene primer amplification. The table came from immunoSEQ multiplex PCR; TCRdb's copy has only in-frame clones and leaves some out. V and J calls and clone size are copied from that table; D and trimming were computed from the DNA. The table lists approximately 180,000 clones, 75% to 90% of them singletons. The J gene is TRBJ2-7, the V gene TRBV19; 9 bases align to TRBD1. Sequenced: peripheral blood. The sequence was obtained from a human donor with active or convalescent COVID-19. The donor label of this sample is uncertain. CDR3 amino acids: CASNRGQGRGYEQYF. Written as DNA, the CDR3 is TGTGCCAGTAACCGAGGACAGGGGAGGGGCTACGAGCAGTACTTC.